Listed below are T cell receptor beta chains from one sample, sequenced in a study of T cell responses to AZD1222 COVID-19 vaccine. Using immunoSEQ multiplex PCR, the repertoire was profiled, and TCRdb retains in-frame clones only, with some absent. This table holds 80,000 to 85,000 clones, 91% found once. Sequencing was performed on peripheral blood, taken 28 days after the second AZD1222 dose. These receptor sequences come from an adult who received the AZD1222 COVID-19 vaccine. Both conserved end residues are part of each CDR3. A D gene is named only where the DNA matches it firmly. Not every row has a clone size; where given, it reads once, few, many or a size class.

size	D	V	length	J	DNA	CDR3
-	TRBD2	TRBV5-6	19	TRBJ2-7	TGTGCCAGCAGCGCCACCCCTAGAGGGAGGGCCCAGGTGTGTAACGAGCAGTACTTC	CASSATPRGRAQVCNEQYF
-	TRBD1	TRBV3-1/TRBV3-2	15	TRBJ1-3	TGTGCCAGCAGCCAAGGGACAGGGACTGGAAACACCATATATTTT	CASSQGTGTGNTIYF
-	-	TRBV28	14	TRBJ2-3	TGTGCCAGCAGTTTCTCCGGGGCACCAGATACGCAGTATTTT	CASSFSGAPDTQYF
-	-	TRBV11-2	16	TRBJ2-7	TGTGCCAGCAGCTTAAGTACGAACCGGGCAAACTACGAGCAGTACTTC	CASSLSTNRANYEQYF
-	-	TRBV6-5	15	TRBJ1-2	TGTGCCAGCAGTTACTCGGGGCAGCTTAACTATGGCTACACCTTC	CASSYSGQLNYGYTF
-	TRBD2	TRBV18	15	TRBJ2-7	TGTGCCAGCTCACCACCCGGACTAGCGGGGGACGAGCAGTACTTC	CASSPPGLAGDEQYF
-	TRBD2	TRBV9	15	TRBJ2-7	TGTGCCAGCAGCGTAGGGGATAGCGGGATGTACGAGCAGTACTTC	CASSVGDSGMYEQYF
-	TRBD2	TRBV7-9	15	TRBJ2-1	TGTGCCAGCAGCTCACGACTAGCGGGACACAATGAGCAGTTCTTC	CASSSRLAGHNEQFF
once	-	TRBV19	14	TRBJ2-3	TGTGCCAGTAGTATAGGGGGAGTAGGAGATACGCAGTATTTT	CASSIGGVGDTQYF
once	-	TRBV7-2	14	TRBJ2-2	TGTGCCAGCAGCTTAAGCGACAGCACCGGGGAGCTGTTTTTT	CASSLSDSTGELFF
-	-	TRBV30	15	TRBJ1-5	TGTGCCTGGAGTGTACCATGGGGGTTGAAGCAGCCCCAGCATTTT	CAWSVPWGLKQPQHF
-	TRBD1	TRBV10-3	15	TRBJ2-7	TGTGCCATCAGAGCCTACGACAGGGAAAATGACGAGCAGTACTTC	CAIRAYDRENDEQYF
-	-	TRBV29-1	14	TRBJ2-1	TGCAGCGTCGGCCCCCCAAGCGCCTGGGATGAGCAGTTCTTC	CSVGPPSAWDEQFF
-	TRBD2	TRBV7-9	13	TRBJ2-5	TGTGCCAGCAGCTTAAATAGCGGGATTGGCCAGTACTTC	CASSLNSGIGQYF
-	TRBD1	TRBV13	16	TRBJ1-2	TGTGCCAGCAGCTTAGATTGGGACAGGGGGCGTTGGGGCTACACCTTC	CASSLDWDRGRWGYTF
-	-	TRBV28	13	TRBJ2-1	TGTGCCAGCACGGTGACCCGCAGCAATGAGCAGTTCTTC	CASTVTRSNEQFF
-	-	TRBV7-2	15	TRBJ2-3	TGTGCCAGCAGCTTAGCCGGGCAAATCACAGATACGCAGTATTTT	CASSLAGQITDTQYF
-	-	TRBV6-1	16	TRBJ1-4	TGTGCCAGCAGTGAAGGGGGGTCCGGAGGGAATGAAAAACTGTTTTTT	CASSEGGSGGNEKLFF